This TCR beta chain came from a study of response to subunit inactivated influenza vaccine. From the RT-PCR reads, TCRdb called clonotypes with MiXCR, one entry per CDR3 protein. The sample records about 800,000 distinct CDR3 sequences, 20% to 25% being singletons. With 3 bases clipped from V and 3 bases from J, the junction kept 6 bases outside the gene matches. Per germline, CDR1 MGHRA and CDR2 YSYEKL. This CDR3 is built from 17 residues. The chain uses TRBV4-1 and TRBJ2-3; TRBD2 agrees at 13 bases. Sequencing used PBMCs from blood, obtained roughly 5 days after vaccination. The clonotype comes from a man aged 45-65 years who received an inactivated influenza vaccine. The CDR3 DNA sequence: TGCGCCAGCAGCCACGGGACTAGCGGGGTACCTACAGATACGCAGTATTTT. Translating gives CASSHGTSGVPTDTQYF.